This entry describes one T cell receptor beta chain. CDR3 length equals 15 residues. Germline-derived CDR1 and CDR2 are SGHTA and FQGNSA. Trimming removed 1 base at V and 6 bases at J, with 13 bases between. This entry belongs to a study of shared clonotypes between healthy human individuals. Generated by immunoSEQ multiplex PCR, the TCRdb table keeps only in-frame clones and is missing some. The sample holds 2 million to 2.5 million clones, over 85% seen once. The source is a young man in good health. Some clones in this sample may be carry-over from other donors' samples. Sequenced: naive CD4+ T cells from PBMCs. Specified subset: CD45RA+ positively selected. The V and J genes are TRBV7-2 and TRBJ1-5, with a weak D call TRBD1 (5 bases). The CDR3 bases are TGTGCCAGCAGCTTAGAAGAGGGGTTGGGTCAGCCCCAGCATTTT. The encoded protein is CASSLEEGLGQPQHF.